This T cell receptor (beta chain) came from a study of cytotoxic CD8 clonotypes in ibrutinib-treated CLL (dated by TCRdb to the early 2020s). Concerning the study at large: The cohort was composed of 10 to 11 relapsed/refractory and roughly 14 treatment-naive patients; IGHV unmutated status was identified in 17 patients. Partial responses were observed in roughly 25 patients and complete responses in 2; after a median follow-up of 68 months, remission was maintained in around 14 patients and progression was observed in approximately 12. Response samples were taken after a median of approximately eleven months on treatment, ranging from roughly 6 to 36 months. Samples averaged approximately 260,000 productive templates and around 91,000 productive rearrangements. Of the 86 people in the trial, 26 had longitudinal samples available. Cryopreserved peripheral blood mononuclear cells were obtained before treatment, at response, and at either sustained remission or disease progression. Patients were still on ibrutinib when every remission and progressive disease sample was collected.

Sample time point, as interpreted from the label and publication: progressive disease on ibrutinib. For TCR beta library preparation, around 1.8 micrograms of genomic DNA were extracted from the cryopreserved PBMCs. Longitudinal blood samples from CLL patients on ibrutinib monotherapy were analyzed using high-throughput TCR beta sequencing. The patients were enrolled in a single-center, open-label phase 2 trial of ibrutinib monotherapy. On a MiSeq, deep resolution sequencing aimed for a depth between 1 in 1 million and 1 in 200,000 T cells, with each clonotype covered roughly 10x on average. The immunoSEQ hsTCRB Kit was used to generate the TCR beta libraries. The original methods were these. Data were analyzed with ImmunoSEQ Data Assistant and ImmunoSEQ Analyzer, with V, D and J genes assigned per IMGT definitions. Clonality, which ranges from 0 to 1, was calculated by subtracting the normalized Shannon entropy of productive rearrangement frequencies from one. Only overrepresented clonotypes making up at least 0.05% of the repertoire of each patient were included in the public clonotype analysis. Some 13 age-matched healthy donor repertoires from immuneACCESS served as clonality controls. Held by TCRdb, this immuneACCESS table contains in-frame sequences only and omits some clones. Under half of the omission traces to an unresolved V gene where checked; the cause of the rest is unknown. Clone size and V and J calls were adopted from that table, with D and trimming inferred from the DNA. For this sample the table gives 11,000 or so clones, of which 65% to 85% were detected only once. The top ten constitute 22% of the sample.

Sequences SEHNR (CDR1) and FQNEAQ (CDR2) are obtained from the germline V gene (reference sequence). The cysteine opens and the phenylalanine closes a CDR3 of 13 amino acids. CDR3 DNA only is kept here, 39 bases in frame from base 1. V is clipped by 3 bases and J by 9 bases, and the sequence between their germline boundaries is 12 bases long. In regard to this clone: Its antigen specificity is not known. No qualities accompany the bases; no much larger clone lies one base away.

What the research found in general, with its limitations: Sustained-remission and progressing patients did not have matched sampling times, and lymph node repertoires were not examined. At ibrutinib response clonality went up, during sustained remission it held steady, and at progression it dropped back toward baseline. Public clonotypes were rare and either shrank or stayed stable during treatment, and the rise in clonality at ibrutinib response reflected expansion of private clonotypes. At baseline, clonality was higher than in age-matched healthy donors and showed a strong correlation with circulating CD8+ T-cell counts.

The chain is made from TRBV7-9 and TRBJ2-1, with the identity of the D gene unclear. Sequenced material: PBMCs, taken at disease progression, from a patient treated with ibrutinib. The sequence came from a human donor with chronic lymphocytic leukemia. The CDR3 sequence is CASSFGSRGEQFF. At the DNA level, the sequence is TGTGCCAGCAGCTTCGGTTCTAGAGGTGAGCAGTTCTTC.